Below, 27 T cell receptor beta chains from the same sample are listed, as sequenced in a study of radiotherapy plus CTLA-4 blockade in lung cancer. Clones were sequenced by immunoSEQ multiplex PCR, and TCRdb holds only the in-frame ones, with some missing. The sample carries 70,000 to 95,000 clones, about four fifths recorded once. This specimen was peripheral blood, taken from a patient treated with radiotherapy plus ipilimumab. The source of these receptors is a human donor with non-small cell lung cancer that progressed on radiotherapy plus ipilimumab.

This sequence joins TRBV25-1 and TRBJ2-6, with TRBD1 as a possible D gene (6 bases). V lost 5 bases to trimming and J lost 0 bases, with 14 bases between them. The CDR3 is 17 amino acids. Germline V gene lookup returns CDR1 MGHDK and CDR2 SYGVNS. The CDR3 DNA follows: TGTGCCAGCAGTCTCGACAGGCCACTCTCTGGGGCCAACGTCCTGACTTTC. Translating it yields CASSLDRPLSGANVLTF.

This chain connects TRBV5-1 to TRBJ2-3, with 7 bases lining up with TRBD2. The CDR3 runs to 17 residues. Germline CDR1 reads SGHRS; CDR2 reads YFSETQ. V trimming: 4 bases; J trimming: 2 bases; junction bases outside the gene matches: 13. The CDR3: CASSITSALGLTDTQYF. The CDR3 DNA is TGCGCCAGCAGCATTACTAGCGCACTAGGTCTCACAGATACGCAGTATTTT.

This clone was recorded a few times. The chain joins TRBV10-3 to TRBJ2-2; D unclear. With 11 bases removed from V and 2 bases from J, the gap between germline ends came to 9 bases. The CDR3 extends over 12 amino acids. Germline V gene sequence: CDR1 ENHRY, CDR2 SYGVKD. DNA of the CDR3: TGTGCCGCATCATTTAACACCGGGGAGCTGTTTTTT. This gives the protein CAASFNTGELFF.

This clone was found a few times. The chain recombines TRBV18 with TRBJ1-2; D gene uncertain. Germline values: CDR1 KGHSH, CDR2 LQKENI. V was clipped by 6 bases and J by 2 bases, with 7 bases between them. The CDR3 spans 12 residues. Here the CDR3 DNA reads TGTGCCAGCTCCGGGCCAAACTATGGCTACACCTTC. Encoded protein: CASSGPNYGYTF.

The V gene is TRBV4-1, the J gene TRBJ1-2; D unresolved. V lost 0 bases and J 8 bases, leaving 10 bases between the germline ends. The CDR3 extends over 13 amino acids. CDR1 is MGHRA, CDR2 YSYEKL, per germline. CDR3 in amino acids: CASSQESAGGYTF. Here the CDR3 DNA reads TGCGCCAGCAGCCAAGAGTCCGCGGGGGGCTACACCTTC.

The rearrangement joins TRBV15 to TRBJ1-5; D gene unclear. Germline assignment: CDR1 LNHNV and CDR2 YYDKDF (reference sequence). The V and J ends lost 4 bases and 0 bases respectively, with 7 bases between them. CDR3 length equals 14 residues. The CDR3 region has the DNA TGTGCCACCAGCACCCCCCATAGCAATCAGCCCCAGCATTTT. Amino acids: CATSTPHSNQPQHF. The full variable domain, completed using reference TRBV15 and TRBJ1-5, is DAMVIQNPRYQVTQFGKPVTLSCSQTLNHNVMYWYQQKSSQAPKLLFHYYDKDFNNEADTPDNFQSRRPNTSFCFLDIRSPGLGDTAMYLCATSTPHSNQPQHFGDGTRLSIL.

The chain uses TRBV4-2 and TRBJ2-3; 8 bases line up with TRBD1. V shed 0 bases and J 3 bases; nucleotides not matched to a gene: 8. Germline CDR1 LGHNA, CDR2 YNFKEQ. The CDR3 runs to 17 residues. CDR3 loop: CASSQDWTGSSTDTQYF. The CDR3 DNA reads TGTGCCAGCAGCCAAGATTGGACAGGGAGTTCGACAGATACGCAGTATTTT.

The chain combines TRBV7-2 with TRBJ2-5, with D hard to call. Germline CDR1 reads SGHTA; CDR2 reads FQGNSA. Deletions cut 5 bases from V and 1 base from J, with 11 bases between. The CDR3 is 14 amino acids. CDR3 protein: CASSPTAAQETQYF. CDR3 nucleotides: TGTGCCAGCAGCCCCACGGCGGCCCAAGAGACCCAGTACTTC.

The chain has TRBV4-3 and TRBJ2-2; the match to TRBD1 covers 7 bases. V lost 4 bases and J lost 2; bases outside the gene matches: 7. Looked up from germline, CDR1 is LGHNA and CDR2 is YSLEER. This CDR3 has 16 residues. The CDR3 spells CASSRYGTANTGELFF. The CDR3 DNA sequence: TGCGCCAGCAGCCGATACGGGACAGCTAACACCGGGGAGCTGTTTTTT.

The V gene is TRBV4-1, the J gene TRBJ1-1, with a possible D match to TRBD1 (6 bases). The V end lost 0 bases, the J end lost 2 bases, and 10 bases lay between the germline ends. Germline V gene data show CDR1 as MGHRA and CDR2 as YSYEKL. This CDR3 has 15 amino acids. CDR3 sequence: CASSQEPGTNTEAFF. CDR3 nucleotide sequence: TGCGCCAGCAGCCAAGAGCCAGGGACAAACACTGAAGCTTTCTTT.

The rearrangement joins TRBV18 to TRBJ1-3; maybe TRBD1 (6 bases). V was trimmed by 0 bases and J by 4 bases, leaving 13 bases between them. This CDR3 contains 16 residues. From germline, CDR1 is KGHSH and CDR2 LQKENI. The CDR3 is CASSPPLGGLGNTIYF. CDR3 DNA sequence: TGTGCCAGCTCACCACCCCTGGGGGGGCTCGGAAACACCATATATTTT.

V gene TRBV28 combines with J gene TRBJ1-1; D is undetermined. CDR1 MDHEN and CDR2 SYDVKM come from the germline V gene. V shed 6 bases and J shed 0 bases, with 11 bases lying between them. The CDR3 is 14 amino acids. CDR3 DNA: TGTGCCAGCAGGGGATGGGCGGTGAACACTGAAGCTTTCTTT. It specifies CASRGWAVNTEAFF. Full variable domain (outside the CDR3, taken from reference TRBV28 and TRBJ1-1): DVKVTQSSRYLVKRTGEKVFLECVQDMDHENMFWYRQDPGLGLRLIYFSYDVKMKEKGDIPEGYSVSREKKERFSLILESASTNQTSMYLCASRGWAVNTEAFFGQGTRLTVV.

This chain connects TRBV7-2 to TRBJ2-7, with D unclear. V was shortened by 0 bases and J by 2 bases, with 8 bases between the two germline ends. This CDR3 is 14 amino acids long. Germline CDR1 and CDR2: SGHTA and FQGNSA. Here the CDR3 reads CASSLARLAYEQYF. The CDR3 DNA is TGTGCCAGCAGCTTAGCTCGGCTCGCCTACGAGCAGTACTTC.

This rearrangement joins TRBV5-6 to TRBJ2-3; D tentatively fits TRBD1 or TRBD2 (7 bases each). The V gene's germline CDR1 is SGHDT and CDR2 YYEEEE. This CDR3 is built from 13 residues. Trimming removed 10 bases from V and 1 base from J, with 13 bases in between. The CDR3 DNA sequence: TGTGCCTTCCAGGGGGGGGGCACAGATACGCAGTATTTT. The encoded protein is CAFQGGGTDTQYF.

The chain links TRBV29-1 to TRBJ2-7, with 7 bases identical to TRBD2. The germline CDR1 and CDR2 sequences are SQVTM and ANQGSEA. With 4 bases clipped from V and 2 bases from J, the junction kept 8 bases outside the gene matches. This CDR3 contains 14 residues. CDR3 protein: CSVAGLGRAYEQYF. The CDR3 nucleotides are TGCAGCGTTGCTGGGTTAGGGAGGGCCTACGAGCAGTACTTC.

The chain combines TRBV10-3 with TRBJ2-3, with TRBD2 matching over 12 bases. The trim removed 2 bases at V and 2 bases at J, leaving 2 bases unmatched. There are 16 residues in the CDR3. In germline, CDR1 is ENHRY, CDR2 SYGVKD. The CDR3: CAISEGLAGLTDTQYF. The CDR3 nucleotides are TGTGCCATCAGTGAGGGACTAGCGGGGCTCACAGATACGCAGTATTTT.

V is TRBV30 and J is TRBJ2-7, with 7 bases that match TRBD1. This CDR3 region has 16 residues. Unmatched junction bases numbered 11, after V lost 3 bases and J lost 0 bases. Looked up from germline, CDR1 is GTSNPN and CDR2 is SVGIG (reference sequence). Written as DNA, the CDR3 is TGTGCCTGGAGGGATCGGACAGGACGCTTCTCCTACGAGCAGTACTTC. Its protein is CAWRDRTGRFSYEQYF.

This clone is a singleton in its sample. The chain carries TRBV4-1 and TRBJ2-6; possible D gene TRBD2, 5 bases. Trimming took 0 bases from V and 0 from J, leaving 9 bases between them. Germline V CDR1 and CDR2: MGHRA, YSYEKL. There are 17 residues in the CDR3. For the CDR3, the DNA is TGCGCCAGCAGCCAAGATCTGGGGAGCTCTGGGGCCAACGTCCTGACTTTC. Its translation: CASSQDLGSSGANVLTF.

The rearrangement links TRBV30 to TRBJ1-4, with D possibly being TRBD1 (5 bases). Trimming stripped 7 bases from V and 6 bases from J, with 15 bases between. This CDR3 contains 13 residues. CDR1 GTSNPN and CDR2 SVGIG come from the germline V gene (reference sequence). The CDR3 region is CAYERGTDEKLFF. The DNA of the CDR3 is TGTGCCTACGAAAGGGGCACAGATGAAAAACTGTTTTTT.

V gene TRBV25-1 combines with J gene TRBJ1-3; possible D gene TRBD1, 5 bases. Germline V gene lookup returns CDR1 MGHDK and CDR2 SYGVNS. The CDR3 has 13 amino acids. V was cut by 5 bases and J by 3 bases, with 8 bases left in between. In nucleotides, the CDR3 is TGTGCCAGCAGTTCAGGGATTGGAAACACCATATATTTT. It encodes CASSSGIGNTIYF.

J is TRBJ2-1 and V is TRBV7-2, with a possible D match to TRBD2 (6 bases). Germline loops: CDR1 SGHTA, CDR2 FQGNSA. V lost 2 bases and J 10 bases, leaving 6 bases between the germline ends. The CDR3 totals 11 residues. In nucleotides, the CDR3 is TGTGCCAGCAGCTTACTAGCGGAGCAGTTCTTC. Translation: CASSLLAEQFF. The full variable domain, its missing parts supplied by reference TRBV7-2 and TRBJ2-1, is GAGVSQSPSNKVTEKGKDVELRCDPISGHTALYWYRQSLGQGLEFLIYFQGNSAPDKSGLPSDRFSAERTGGSVSTLTIQRTQQEDSAVYLCASSLLAEQFFGPGTRLTVL.

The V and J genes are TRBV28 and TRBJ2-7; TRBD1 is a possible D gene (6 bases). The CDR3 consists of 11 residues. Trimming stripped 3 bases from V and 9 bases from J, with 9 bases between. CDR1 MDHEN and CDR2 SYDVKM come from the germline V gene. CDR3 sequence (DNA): TGTGCCAGCAGTTTTAGGACAGCGCAGTACTTC. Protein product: CASSFRTAQYF.

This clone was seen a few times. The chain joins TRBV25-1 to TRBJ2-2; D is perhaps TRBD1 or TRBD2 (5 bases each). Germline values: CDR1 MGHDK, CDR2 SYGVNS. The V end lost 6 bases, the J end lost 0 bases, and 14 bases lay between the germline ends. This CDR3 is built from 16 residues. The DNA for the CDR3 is TGTGCCAGCAGCGAGGGGTCTCAGCCGAACACCGGGGAGCTGTTTTTT. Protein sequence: CASSEGSQPNTGELFF.

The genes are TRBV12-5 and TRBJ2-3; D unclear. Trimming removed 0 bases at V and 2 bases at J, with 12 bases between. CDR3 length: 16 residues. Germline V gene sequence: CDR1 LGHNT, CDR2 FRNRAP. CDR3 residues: CASGLVIGSTTDTQYF. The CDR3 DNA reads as TGTGCTAGTGGTTTGGTTATAGGGTCCACCACAGATACGCAGTATTTT.

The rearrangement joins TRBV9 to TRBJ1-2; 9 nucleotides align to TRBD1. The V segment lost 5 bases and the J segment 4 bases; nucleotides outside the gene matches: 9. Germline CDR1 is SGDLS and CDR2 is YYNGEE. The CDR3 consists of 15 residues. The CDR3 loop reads CASREETGGGYGYTF. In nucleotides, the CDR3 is TGTGCCAGCAGAGAGGAGACAGGGGGAGGCTATGGCTACACCTTC.

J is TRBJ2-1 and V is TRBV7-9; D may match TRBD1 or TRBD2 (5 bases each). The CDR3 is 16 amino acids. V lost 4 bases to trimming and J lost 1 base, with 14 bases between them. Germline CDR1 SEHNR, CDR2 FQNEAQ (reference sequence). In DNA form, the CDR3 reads TGTGCCAGCAGCTCCGAGGGGCAGTCGTCCTACAATGAGCAGTTCTTC. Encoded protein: CASSSEGQSSYNEQFF. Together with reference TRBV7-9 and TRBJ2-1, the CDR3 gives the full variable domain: DTGVSQNPRHKITKRGQNVTFRCDPISEHNRLYWYRQTLGQGPEFLTYFQNEAQLEKSRLLSDRFSAERPKGSFSTLEIQRTEQGDSAMYLCASSSEGQSSYNEQFFGPGTRLTVL.

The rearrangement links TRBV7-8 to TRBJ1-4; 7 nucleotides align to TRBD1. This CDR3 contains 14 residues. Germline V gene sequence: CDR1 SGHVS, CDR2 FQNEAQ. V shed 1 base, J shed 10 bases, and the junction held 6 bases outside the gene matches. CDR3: CASSLDPTGLKLFF. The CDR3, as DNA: TGTGCCAGCAGCTTAGACCCGACAGGGCTAAAACTGTTTTTT.